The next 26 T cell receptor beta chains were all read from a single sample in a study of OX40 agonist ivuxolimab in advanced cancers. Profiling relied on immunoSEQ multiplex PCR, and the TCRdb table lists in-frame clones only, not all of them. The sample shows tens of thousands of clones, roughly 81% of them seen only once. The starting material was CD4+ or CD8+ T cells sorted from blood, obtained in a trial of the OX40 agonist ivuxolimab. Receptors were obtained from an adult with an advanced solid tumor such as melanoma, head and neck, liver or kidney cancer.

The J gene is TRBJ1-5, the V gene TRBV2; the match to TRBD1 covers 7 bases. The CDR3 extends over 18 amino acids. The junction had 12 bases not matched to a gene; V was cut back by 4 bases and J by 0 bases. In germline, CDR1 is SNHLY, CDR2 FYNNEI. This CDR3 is CASSVRQGGINSNQPQHF. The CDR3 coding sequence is TGTGCCAGCAGTGTCAGGCAGGGGGGAATAAATAGCAATCAGCCCCAGCATTTT.

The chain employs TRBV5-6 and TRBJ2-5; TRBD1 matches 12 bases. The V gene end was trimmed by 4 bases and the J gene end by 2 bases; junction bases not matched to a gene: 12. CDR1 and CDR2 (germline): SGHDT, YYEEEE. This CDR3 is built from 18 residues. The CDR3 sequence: CASSQGTGGANNQETQYF. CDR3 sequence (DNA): TGTGCCAGCAGCCAAGGGACAGGGGGCGCAAATAATCAAGAGACCCAGTACTTC.

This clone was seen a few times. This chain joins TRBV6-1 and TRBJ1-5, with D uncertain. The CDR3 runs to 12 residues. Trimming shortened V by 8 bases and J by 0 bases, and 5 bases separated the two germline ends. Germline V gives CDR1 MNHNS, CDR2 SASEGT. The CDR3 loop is CASRNSNQPQHF. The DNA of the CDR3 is TGTGCCAGCCGAAATAGCAATCAGCCCCAGCATTTT.

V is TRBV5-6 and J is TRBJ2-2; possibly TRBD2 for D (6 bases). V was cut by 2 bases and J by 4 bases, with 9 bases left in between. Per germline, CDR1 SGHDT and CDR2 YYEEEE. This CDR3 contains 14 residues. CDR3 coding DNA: TGTGCCAGCAGCTTCGTAGCGGCCACCGGGGAGCTGTTTTTT. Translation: CASSFVAATGELFF.

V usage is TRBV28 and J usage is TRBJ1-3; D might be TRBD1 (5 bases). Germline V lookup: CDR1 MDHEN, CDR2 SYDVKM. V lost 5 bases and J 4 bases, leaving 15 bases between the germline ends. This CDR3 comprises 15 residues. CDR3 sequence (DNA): TGTGCCAGCAGTCTAAATCCAGGGATCGGAAACACCATATATTTT. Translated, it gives CASSLNPGIGNTIYF.

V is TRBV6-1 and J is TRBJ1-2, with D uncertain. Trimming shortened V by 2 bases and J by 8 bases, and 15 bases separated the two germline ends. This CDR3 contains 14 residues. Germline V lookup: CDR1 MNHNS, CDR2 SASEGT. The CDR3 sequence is CASSENPDGRGYTF. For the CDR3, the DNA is TGTGCCAGCAGTGAAAATCCCGATGGCAGGGGCTACACCTTC.

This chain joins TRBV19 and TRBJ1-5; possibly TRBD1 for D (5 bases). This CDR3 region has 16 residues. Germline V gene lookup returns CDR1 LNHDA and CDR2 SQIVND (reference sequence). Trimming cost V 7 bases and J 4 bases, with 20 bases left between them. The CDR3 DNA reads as TGTGCCAGTATCCCCGGCGCAGGGCGAGGGAATCAGCCCCAGCATTTT. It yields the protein CASIPGAGRGNQPQHF. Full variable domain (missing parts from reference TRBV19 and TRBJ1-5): DGGITQSPKYLFRKEGQNVTLSCEQNLNHDAMYWYRQDPGQGLRLIYYSQIVNDFQKGDIAEGYSVSREKKESFPLTVTSAQKNPTAFYLCASIPGAGRGNQPQHFGDGTRLSIL.

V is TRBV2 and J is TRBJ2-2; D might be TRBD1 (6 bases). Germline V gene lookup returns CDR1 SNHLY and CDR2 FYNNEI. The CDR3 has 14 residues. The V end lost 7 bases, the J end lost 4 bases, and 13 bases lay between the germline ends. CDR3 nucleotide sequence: TGTGCCAGCACGCGACAGGATGGCACCGGGGAGCTGTTTTTT. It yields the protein CASTRQDGTGELFF.

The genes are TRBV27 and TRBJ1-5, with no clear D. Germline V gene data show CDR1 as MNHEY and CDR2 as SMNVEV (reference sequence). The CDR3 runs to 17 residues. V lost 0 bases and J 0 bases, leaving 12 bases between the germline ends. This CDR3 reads CASSLSPVPYSNQPQHF. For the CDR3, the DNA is TGTGCCAGCAGTTTATCGCCAGTGCCTTATAGCAATCAGCCCCAGCATTTT.

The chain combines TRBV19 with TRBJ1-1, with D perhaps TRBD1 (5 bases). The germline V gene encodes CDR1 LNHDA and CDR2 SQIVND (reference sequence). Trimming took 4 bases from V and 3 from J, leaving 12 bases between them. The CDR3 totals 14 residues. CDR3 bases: TGTGCCAGTAGTAACCGTATAGGGGACACTGAAGCTTTCTTT. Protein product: CASSNRIGDTEAFF.

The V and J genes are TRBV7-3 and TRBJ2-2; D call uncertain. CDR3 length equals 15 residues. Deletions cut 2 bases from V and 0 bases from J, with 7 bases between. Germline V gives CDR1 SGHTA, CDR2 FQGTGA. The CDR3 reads CASSLQAANTGELFF. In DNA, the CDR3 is TGTGCCAGCAGCTTACAAGCAGCGAACACCGGGGAGCTGTTTTTT. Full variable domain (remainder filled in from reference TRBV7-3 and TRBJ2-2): GAGVSQTPSNKVTEKGKYVELRCDPISGHTALYWYRQSLGQGPEFLIYFQGTGAADDSGLPNDRFFAVRPEGSVSTLKIQRTERGDSAVYLCASSLQAANTGELFFGEGSRLTVL.

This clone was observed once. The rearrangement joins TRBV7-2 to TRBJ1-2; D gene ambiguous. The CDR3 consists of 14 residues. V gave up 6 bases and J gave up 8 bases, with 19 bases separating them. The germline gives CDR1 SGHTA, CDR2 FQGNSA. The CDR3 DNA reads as TGTGCCAGCAGGAATACGGGCAGCAGTGGGGGCTACACCTTC. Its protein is CASRNTGSSGGYTF.

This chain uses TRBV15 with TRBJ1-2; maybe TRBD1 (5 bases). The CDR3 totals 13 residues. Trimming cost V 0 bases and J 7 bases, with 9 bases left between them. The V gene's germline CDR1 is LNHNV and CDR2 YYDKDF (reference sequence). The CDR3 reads CATSRDLGGGYTF. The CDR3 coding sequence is TGTGCCACCAGCAGAGATTTGGGGGGTGGCTACACCTTC.

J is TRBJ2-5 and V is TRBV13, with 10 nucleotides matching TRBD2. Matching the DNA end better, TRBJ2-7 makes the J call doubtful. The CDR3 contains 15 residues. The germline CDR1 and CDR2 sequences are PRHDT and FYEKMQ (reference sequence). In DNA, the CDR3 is TGTGCCAGCAGCTTAATAGCGGGAGGAGGTCCCGAGCAGTACTTC. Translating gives CASSLIAGGGPEQYF.

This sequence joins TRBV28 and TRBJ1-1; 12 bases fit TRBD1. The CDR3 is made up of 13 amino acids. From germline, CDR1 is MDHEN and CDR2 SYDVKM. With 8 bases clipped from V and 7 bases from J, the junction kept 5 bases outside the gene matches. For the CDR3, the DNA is TGTGCCAGCGGGGGACAGGGGGCCGTTGAAGCTTTCTTT. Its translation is CASGGQGAVEAFF. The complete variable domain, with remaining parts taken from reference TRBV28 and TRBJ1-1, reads DVKVTQSSRYLVKRTGEKVFLECVQDMDHENMFWYRQDPGLGLRLIYFSYDVKMKEKGDIPEGYSVSREKKERFSLILESASTNQTSMYLCASGGQGAVEAFFGQGTRLTVV.

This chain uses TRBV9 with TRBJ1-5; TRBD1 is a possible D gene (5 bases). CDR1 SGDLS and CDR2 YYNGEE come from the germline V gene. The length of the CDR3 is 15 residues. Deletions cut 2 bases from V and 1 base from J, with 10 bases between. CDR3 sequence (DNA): TGTGCCAGCAGCGTGACCCGGGACAGCAATCAGCCCCAGCATTTT. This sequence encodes CASSVTRDSNQPQHF.

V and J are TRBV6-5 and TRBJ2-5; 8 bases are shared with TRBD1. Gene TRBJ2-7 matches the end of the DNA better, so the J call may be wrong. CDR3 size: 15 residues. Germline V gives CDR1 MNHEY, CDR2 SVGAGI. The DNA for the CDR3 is TGTGCCAGCAGTTCGGGGACAGGCGGCACCAACGAGCAGTACTTC. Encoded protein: CASSSGTGGTNEQYF.

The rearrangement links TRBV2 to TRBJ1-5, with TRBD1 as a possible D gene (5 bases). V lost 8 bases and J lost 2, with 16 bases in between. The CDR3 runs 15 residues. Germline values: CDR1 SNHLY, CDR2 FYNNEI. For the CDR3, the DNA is TGTGCCAGCCGTATACGAGGGGCAGGCAATCAGCCCCAGCATTTT. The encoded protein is CASRIRGAGNQPQHF. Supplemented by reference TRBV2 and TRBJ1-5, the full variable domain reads EPEVTQTPSHQVTQMGQEVILRCVPISNHLYFYWYRQILGQKVEFLVSFYNNEISEKSEIFDDQFSVERPDGSNFTLKIRSTKLEDSAMYFCASRIRGAGNQPQHFGDGTRLSIL.

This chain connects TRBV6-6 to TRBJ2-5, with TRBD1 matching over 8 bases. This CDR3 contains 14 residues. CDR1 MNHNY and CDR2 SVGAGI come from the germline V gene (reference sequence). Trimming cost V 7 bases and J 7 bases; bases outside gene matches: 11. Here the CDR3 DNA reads TGTGCCAGCACCAAGGGAGCGACAGGGGCGACCCAGTACTTC. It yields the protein CASTKGATGATQYF.

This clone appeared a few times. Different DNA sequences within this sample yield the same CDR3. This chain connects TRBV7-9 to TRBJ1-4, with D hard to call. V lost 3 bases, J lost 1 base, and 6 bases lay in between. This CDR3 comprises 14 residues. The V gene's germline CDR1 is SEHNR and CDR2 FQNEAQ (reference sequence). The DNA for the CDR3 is TGTGCCAGCAGCTTGTCGAGAACTAATGAAAAACTGTTTTTT. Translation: CASSLSRTNEKLFF.

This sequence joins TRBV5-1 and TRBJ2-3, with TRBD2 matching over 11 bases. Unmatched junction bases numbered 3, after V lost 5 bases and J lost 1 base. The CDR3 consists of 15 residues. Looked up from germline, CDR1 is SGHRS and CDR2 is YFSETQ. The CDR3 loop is CASSMTSGGTDTQYF. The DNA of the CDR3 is TGCGCCAGCAGTATGACTAGCGGGGGCACAGATACGCAGTATTTT.

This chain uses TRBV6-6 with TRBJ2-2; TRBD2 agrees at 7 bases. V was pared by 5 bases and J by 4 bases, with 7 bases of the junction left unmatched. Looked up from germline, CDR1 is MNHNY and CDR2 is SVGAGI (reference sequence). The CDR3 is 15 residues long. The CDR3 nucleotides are TGTGCCAGCAGTATTCAGGGAGGGACCACCGGGGAGCTGTTTTTT. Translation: CASSIQGGTTGELFF.

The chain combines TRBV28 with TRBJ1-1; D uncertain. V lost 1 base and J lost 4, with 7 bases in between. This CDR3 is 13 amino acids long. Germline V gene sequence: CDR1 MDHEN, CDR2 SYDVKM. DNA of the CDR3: TGTGCCAGCAGTTTATACCAGGCCACTGAAGCTTTCTTT. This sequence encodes CASSLYQATEAFF. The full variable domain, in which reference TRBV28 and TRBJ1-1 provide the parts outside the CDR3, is DVKVTQSSRYLVKRTGEKVFLECVQDMDHENMFWYRQDPGLGLRLIYFSYDVKMKEKGDIPEGYSVSREKKERFSLILESASTNQTSMYLCASSLYQATEAFFGQGTRLTVV.

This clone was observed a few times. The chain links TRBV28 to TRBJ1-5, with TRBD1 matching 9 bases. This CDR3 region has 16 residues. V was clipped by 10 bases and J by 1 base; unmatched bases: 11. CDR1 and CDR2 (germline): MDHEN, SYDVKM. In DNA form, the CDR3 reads TGTGCCACCCTTTGGGGACAGGGAATAAGCAATCAGCCCCAGCATTTT. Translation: CATLWGQGISNQPQHF.

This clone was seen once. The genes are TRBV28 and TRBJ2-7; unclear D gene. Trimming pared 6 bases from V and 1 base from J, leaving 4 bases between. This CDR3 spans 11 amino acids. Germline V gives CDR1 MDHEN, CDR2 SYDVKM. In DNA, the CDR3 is TGTGCCAGCAGGAATTCCTACGAGCAGTACTTC. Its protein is CASRNSYEQYF. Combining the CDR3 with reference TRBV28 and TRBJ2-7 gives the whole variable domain DVKVTQSSRYLVKRTGEKVFLECVQDMDHENMFWYRQDPGLGLRLIYFSYDVKMKEKGDIPEGYSVSREKKERFSLILESASTNQTSMYLCASRNSYEQYFGPGTRLTVT.

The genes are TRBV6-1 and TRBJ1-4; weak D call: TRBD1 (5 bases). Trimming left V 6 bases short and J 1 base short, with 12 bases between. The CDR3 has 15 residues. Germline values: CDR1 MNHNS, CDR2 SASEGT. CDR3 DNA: TGTGCCAGCAGCGCCAACAGGCTAACTAATGAAAAACTGTTTTTT. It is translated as CASSANRLTNEKLFF.